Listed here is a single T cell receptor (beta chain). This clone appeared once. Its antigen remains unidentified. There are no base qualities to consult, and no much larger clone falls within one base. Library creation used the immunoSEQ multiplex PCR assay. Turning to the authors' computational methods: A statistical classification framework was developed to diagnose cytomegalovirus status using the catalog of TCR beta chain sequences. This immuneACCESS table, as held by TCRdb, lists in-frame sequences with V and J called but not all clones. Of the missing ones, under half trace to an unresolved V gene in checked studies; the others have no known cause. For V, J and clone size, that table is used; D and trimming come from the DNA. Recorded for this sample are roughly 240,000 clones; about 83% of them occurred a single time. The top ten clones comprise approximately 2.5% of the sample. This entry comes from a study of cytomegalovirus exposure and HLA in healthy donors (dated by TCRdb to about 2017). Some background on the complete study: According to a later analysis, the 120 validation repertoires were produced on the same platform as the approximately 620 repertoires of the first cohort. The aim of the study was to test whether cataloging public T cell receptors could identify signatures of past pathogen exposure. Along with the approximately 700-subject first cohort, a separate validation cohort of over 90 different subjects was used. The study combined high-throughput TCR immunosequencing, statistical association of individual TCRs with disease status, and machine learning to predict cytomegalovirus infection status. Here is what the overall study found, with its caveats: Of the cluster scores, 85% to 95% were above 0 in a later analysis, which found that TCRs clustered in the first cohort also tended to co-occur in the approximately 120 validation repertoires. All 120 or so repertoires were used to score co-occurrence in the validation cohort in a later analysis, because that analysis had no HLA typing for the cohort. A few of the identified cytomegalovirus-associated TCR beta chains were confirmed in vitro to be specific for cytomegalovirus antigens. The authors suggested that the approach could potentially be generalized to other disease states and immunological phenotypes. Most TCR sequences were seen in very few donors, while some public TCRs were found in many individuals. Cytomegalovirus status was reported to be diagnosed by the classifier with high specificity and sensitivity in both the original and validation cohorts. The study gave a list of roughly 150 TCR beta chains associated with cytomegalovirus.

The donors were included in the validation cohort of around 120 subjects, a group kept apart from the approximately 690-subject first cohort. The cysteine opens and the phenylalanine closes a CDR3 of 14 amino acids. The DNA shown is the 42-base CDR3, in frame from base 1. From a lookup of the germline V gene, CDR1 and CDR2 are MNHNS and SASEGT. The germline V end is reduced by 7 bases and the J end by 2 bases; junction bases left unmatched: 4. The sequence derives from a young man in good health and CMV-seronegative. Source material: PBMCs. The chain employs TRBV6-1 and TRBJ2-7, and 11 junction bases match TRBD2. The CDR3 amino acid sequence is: CASTGLAGPYEQYF. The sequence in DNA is TGTGCCAGCACAGGACTAGCGGGCCCCTACGAGCAGTACTTC.